This T cell receptor (beta chain) appears in the sequencing data of a study of blood T cell repertoires in COVID-19. Original analysis: Quantification of nucleated cells was approximated via reference gene primer amplification. Profiled with immunoSEQ multiplex PCR; TCRdb holds only in-frame clones, not every one. D and trimming come from the DNA, and the V and J calls and clone size come from that table. The table records about 67,000 clones, about 86% of them present only once. This CDR3 has 14 amino acids. CDR1 is MNHEY and CDR2 is SVGAGI in the germline V gene. The V and J ends lost 7 bases and 4 bases respectively, with 16 bases between them.

The chain uses TRBV6-5 and TRBJ1-1; the D gene is possibly TRBD1 (6 bases). Sequencing was carried out using peripheral blood. The TCR originated in a man aged 50 to 59 with active COVID-19. The CDR3: CASTKQGSITEAFF. CDR3 DNA: TGTGCCAGCACTAAACAGGGTTCCATCACTGAAGCTTTCTTT.